This TCR beta chain was sequenced for a study of T-cell reconstitution after alpha-beta-depleted transplantation in children. Researchers prepared the TCRbeta library using unique molecular identifiers, the study reports. TCRdb re-called the PCR reads with MiXCR, one entry per CDR3 protein. The profile shows about 980,000 distinct CDR3 sequences, about 29% of them singletons. On this clonotype: The antigen is not known.

Study-wide points: For some patients, TCRbeta diversity was high at day 60 because of recipient T cells and thymic progenitors that survived. T-cell counts and diversity at one year following transplant were attributed mainly to newly produced T cells. In patients about two months after transplant, alpha-beta T cells reportedly arose from several hundred expanded graft clones.

The sequences come from PBMCs, mostly from graft donor cells, collected 360 days after TCRalphabeta/CD19-depleted stem cell transplant. This sequence originates from a boy younger than two who had a stem cell transplant for SCID, so the T cells may come from the graft donor.

In DNA form, the CDR3 reads TGTGCCAGCAGCCCTGGACTAGCGGGTAATAGCTATGAGCAGTTCTTC. Protein sequence: CASSPGLAGNSYEQFF. The chain uses TRBV6-1 and TRBJ2-1, with TRBD2 identical over 11 bases. J gave up 8 bases and V 6 bases, and 12 bases lay outside the gene matches. This CDR3 region has 16 residues. The germline V gene has CDR1 MNHNS and CDR2 SASEGT.